This passage covers 18 T cell receptor beta chains from one sample sequenced in a study of T cell repertoires in cytomegalovirus infection. MiXCR, run by TCRdb on the reads, gives a single entry per CDR3 protein. The table has around 350,000 distinct CDR3 sequences, around 18% seen once. Sequencing input: PBMCs. These receptor sequences come from a human donor in good health (CMV status not recorded). Some clones in this sample may be carry-over from other donors' samples.

This clonotype was detected a few times. The chain is built from TRBV28 and TRBJ2-7; D may be TRBD1 (6 bases). CDR1 is MDHEN and CDR2 is SYDVKM in the germline V gene. The V end lost 6 bases, the J end lost 6 bases, and 21 bases lay between the germline ends. The CDR3 extends over 15 amino acids. The CDR3 DNA is TGTGCCAGCAGAATAACAGGGTCTCGGATGATCGAGCAGTACTTC. Its translation: CASRITGSRMIEQYF.

This clonotype was seen a handful of times. This chain connects TRBV10-1 to TRBJ2-2, with 10 bases lining up with TRBD1. Germline V gene lookup returns CDR1 WNHNN and CDR2 SYGVQD (reference sequence). The CDR3 runs 17 residues. Losses at the gene ends were 0 bases for V and 6 bases for J; bases not matched to a gene: 7. The CDR3 bases are TGCGCCAGCAGTGAGTCCCCATGGACAGGGGGATCCGGGGAGCTGTTTTTT. It codes for CASSESPWTGGSGELFF.

The table lists this clonotype with many counts. The chain recombines TRBV7-9 with TRBJ1-1, with a weak D call TRBD1 (6 bases). The germline gives CDR1 SEHNR, CDR2 FQNEAQ (reference sequence). This CDR3 has 14 residues. Between the trimmed V and J ends, which lost 5 bases and 5 bases, there was a span of 15 bases. The CDR3 protein is CASSIKQGVTEAFF. The CDR3 region has the DNA TGTGCCAGCAGCATCAAACAGGGTGTAACTGAAGCTTTCTTT.

There are many counts of this clonotype. The CDR3 reads CASSLTGRGGKQPQETQYF. As DNA, the CDR3 is TGTGCCAGCAGCTTAACGGGGCGCGGGGGTAAGCAACCCCAAGAGACCCAGTACTTC. J is TRBJ2-5 and V is TRBV7-6, with 7 positions matching TRBD2. Germline lookup yields CDR1 SGHVS and CDR2 FNYEAQ. The CDR3 spans 19 residues. J lost 1 base, V lost 2 bases, and 16 bases had no gene match.

This rearrangement joins TRBV6-5 to TRBJ2-7; unclear D gene. The CDR3 has 9 residues. The germline CDR1 and CDR2 sequences are MNHEY and SVGAGI. Trimming stripped 11 bases from V and 5 bases from J, with 7 bases between. The CDR3 DNA reads TGTGCCCCCAACGACGAGCAGTACTTC. This codes for CAPNDEQYF.

This clonotype was seen repeatedly, ten times or more. The CDR3 nucleotides are TGTGCCAGCAGCTTAGCGCGGACAGGGGTGGGGGACGAGCAGTACTTC. Translated: CASSLARTGVGDEQYF. The genes are TRBV7-6 and TRBJ2-7; 9 bases are a match to TRBD1. The germline V gene has CDR1 SGHVS and CDR2 FNYEAQ. Trimming removed 0 bases from V and 5 bases from J; junction bases left unmatched: 8. The length of the CDR3 is 16 residues.

This clonotype was seen a few times. The rearrangement joins TRBV28 to TRBJ2-2; 8 bases agree with TRBD1. Per the germline V gene, CDR1 is MDHEN and CDR2 is SYDVKM. The junction had 12 bases not matched to a gene; V was cut back by 8 bases and J by 7 bases. This CDR3 region has 15 residues. The CDR3 DNA reads as TGTGCCAGCTGCTTGGACAGGGTGCGATTCGGGGAGCTGTTTTTT. This translates into CASCLDRVRFGELFF.

This chain links TRBV6-5 with TRBJ2-2; TRBD2 is a possible D gene (6 bases). The CDR3 is 15 residues long. Trimming took off 7 bases at V and 4 bases at J, with 16 bases between the two ends. The germline CDR1 and CDR2 sequences are MNHEY and SVGAGI. The CDR3 region is CASISQEGATGELFF. The CDR3 nucleotides read TGTGCCAGCATCTCTCAGGAGGGTGCCACCGGGGAGCTGTTTTTT.

This clonotype showed up many times. The rearrangement uses TRBV12-3 or TRBV12-4 and TRBJ2-7; no firm D call. V lost 3 bases and J 2 bases, leaving 5 bases between the germline ends. There are 12 residues in the CDR3. For the CDR3, the DNA is TGTGCCAGCAGTTTTAGTACCTACGAGCAGTACTTC. Translation: CASSFSTYEQYF.

This clonotype was seen many times. The chain has TRBV7-6 and TRBJ2-3; 7 bases agree with TRBD2. This CDR3 has 16 amino acids. Unmatched junction bases numbered 8, after V lost 3 bases and J lost 2 bases. Germline V gives CDR1 SGHVS, CDR2 FNYEAQ. CDR3 nucleotides: TGTGCCAGCAGCTTTGACCTCCTAGCGGTCACAGATACGCAGTATTTT. It yields the protein CASSFDLLAVTDTQYF.

The rearrangement links TRBV10-2 to TRBJ1-1; 11 bases align to TRBD1. This CDR3 spans 15 amino acids. The germline CDR1 and CDR2 sequences are WSHSY and SAAADI. With 6 bases clipped from V and 2 bases from J, the junction kept 5 bases outside the gene matches. The CDR3, as DNA: TGCGCCAGCAGCTGGGGGACAGGGGGAAACACTGAAGCTTTCTTT. Its translation: CASSWGTGGNTEAFF.

This clonotype was seen repeatedly, ten times or more. This CDR3 reads CASWRGSAGELFF. CDR3 nucleotide sequence: TGTGCCAGCTGGCGTGGATCCGCCGGGGAGCTGTTTTTT. This chain uses TRBV12-3 or TRBV12-4 with TRBJ2-2; D is unclear. Trimming stripped 8 bases from V and 6 bases from J, with 13 bases between. This CDR3 comprises 13 residues.

This clonotype was seen ten or more times. The chain recombines TRBV7-8 with TRBJ2-5; 8 nucleotides match TRBD2. Losses at the gene ends were 10 bases for V and 2 bases for J; bases not matched to a gene: 9. The CDR3 consists of 14 residues. CDR1 SGHVS and CDR2 FQNEAQ come from the germline V gene. This CDR3 reads CATTPQRGQETQYF. The CDR3 DNA follows: TGTGCCACAACCCCCCAGCGGGGGCAAGAGACCCAGTACTTC.

This rearrangement joins TRBV7-2 to TRBJ2-7; no reliable D call. The CDR3 length is 14 residues. The V end was cut by 3 bases, the J end by 3 bases, with 12 bases between. Germline lookup yields CDR1 SGHTA and CDR2 FQGNSA. In DNA, the CDR3 is TGTGCCAGCAGCTTCACCCCCTGGGTCTACGAGCAGTACTTC. This encodes CASSFTPWVYEQYF.

This clonotype was seen a few times. The rearrangement links TRBV10-3 to TRBJ1-1; 10 bases align to TRBD1. CDR3 length: 14 residues. Germline loops: CDR1 ENHRY, CDR2 SYGVKD. Trimming cost V 6 bases and J 1 base; bases outside gene matches: 2. This CDR3 reads CAIRGDRGNTEAFF. DNA for the CDR3: TGTGCCATCAGAGGGGACAGGGGGAACACTGAAGCTTTCTTT.

Only a few counts were recorded for this clonotype. The V and J genes are TRBV11-2 and TRBJ2-1; 14 bases agree with TRBD2. Germline V CDR1 and CDR2: SGHAT, FQNNGV. After removal of 5 bases from V and 0 bases from J, the junction contained 12 bases not matched to a gene. The CDR3 contains 20 residues. CDR3 sequence: CASSAIGLAGGKSSYNEQFF. The CDR3 DNA sequence: TGTGCCAGCAGCGCCATTGGACTAGCGGGAGGAAAGAGCTCCTACAATGAGCAGTTCTTC.

This clonotype was detected ten times or more. The chain is built from TRBV10-3 and TRBJ2-5; TRBD2 is a possible D gene (5 bases). Germline CDR1 ENHRY, CDR2 SYGVKD. Trimming pared 5 bases from V and 0 bases from J, leaving 10 bases between. This CDR3 region has 14 residues. The CDR3: CAISSSADQETQYF. CDR3 nucleotides: TGTGCCATCAGTTCATCAGCGGACCAAGAGACCCAGTACTTC.

This chain uses TRBV7-9 with TRBJ2-1, with TRBD2 matching over 8 bases. V was clipped by 8 bases and J by 4 bases; unmatched bases: 1. Looked up from germline, CDR1 is SEHNR and CDR2 is FQNEAQ (reference sequence). CDR3 length equals 12 residues. CDR3 residues: CASGTSYNEQFF. The CDR3 DNA follows: TGTGCCAGCGGGACTAGTTACAATGAGCAGTTCTTC. Drawing the rest from reference TRBV7-9 and TRBJ2-1, the complete variable domain is DTGVSQNPRHKITKRGQNVTFRCDPISEHNRLYWYRQTLGQGPEFLTYFQNEAQLEKSRLLSDRFSAERPKGSFSTLEIQRTEQGDSAMYLCASGTSYNEQFFGPGTRLTVL.